The 25 T cell receptor beta chains given below trace back to one sample, sequenced in a study of T cell responses to AZD1222 COVID-19 vaccine. TCRdb's copy holds only in-frame clones and misses some; the assay was immunoSEQ multiplex PCR. There are around 110,000 clones in the sample; roughly 88% occur only once, and less than 9.5% lies in the top ten. Sequenced material: peripheral blood, taken 28 days after the second AZD1222 dose. These receptors all stem from an adult who received the AZD1222 COVID-19 vaccine.

The CDR3 nucleotides read TGTGCCAGCAGCTATTCAGGGGGGGACTATGGCTACACCTTC. This encodes CASSYSGGDYGYTF. This chain joins TRBV7-9 and TRBJ1-2, with TRBD1 matching over 7 bases. The CDR3 is 14 amino acids. V gave up 4 bases and J gave up 3 bases; unmatched junction bases: 5. Germline V gene data show CDR1 as SEHNR and CDR2 as FQNEAQ (reference sequence).

In its sample, this clone was seen once. The chain carries TRBV11-2 and TRBJ2-7; perhaps TRBD1 as D (5 bases). CDR1 is SGHAT and CDR2 is FQNNGV in the germline V gene. V was clipped by 5 bases and J by 2 bases, with 19 bases between them. The CDR3 extends over 16 amino acids. The CDR3 sequence is CASSPHDPGSTYEQYF. Here the CDR3 DNA reads TGTGCCAGCAGCCCACATGATCCAGGGTCAACCTACGAGCAGTACTTC.

The chain has TRBV6-6 and TRBJ1-6; D might be TRBD1 (5 bases). CDR1 MNHNY and CDR2 SVGAGI come from the germline V gene (reference sequence). CDR3 length equals 13 residues. Trimming cost V 8 bases and J 10 bases, with 15 bases left between them. The CDR3 region is CASDVGRGSPLHF. In nucleotides, the CDR3 is TGTGCCAGCGATGTGGGGAGGGGCTCACCCCTCCACTTT.

CDR3 bases: TGTGCCAGCAGTTCCGCGGACTACGGGTATCGCTACACCTTC. Encoded protein: CASSSADYGYRYTF. The chain couples TRBV6-2 or TRBV6-3 to TRBJ1-2; unclear D gene. CDR3 length: 14 residues. Germline V lookup: CDR1 MNHEY, CDR2 SVGEGT. With 4 bases removed from V and 9 bases from J, the gap between germline ends came to 18 bases.

V and J are TRBV19 and TRBJ1-6; D remains ambiguous. The germline V gene encodes CDR1 LNHDA and CDR2 SQIVND (reference sequence). The V end lost 5 bases, the J end lost 0 bases, and 14 bases lay between the germline ends. This CDR3 is 17 amino acids long. The CDR3 protein is CASSLGLLISYNSPLHF. CDR3 in DNA: TGTGCCAGTAGTCTCGGACTCCTGATCTCCTATAATTCACCCCTCCACTTT.

The J gene is TRBJ2-2, the V gene TRBV5-1; D unclear. Trimming removed 6 bases from V and 1 base from J, with 16 bases in between. Germline V lookup: CDR1 SGHRS, CDR2 YFSETQ. The CDR3 has 16 residues. The CDR3 region is CASMERRTENTGELFF. CDR3 DNA sequence: TGCGCCAGCATGGAGAGGCGGACGGAGAACACCGGGGAGCTGTTTTTT.

The chain uses TRBV12-2 and TRBJ1-6; the table calls TRBD1, which could not be checked here. TRBV12-2 is deemed a pseudogene. CDR3 size: 18 residues. The CDR3 loop reads CASRLGLGGYRNNSPLHF. The DNA for the CDR3 is TGTGCAAGTCGCTTAGGGCTAGGCGGATACAGGAATAATTCACCCCTCCACTTT.

The chain combines TRBV3-1 (or the pseudogene TRBV3-2) with TRBJ1-1; no clear D. This CDR3 region has 14 residues. Trimming cost V 2 bases and J 6 bases, with 13 bases left between them. Germline CDR1 and CDR2: LGHDT and YNNKEL (reference sequence). The chain's CDR3 is CASSQFGQIAEAFF. CDR3 sequence (DNA): TGTGCCAGCAGCCAATTTGGGCAGATAGCTGAAGCTTTCTTT.

This clone came up once. This rearrangement joins TRBV7-3 to TRBJ2-5, with TRBD1 identical over 9 bases. This CDR3 is built from 15 residues. Germline V CDR1 and CDR2: SGHTA, FQGTGA. V trimming: 4 bases; J trimming: 4 bases; junction bases outside the gene matches: 7. The CDR3 DNA sequence: TGTGCCAGCAGCTACCAACAGGGGGCGGGAGAGACCCAGTACTTC. Amino acids: CASSYQQGAGETQYF.

The genes are TRBV10-3 and TRBJ1-2; TRBD1 agrees at 9 bases. The CDR3 runs to 13 residues. V dropped 2 bases and J dropped 7; count of bases not matched to a gene: 2. CDR1 and CDR2 (germline): ENHRY, SYGVKD. The CDR3 nucleotides read TGTGCCATCAGTGAGAGGACAGGGGCTGGCTACACCTTC. Translating it yields CAISERTGAGYTF.

The V and J genes are TRBV6-4 and TRBJ1-2; D is perhaps TRBD1 (6 bases). From germline, CDR1 is MRHNA and CDR2 SNTAGT. The CDR3 sequence is 13 residues long. Trimming removed 3 bases from V and 4 bases from J, with 9 bases in between. The CDR3 nucleotides are TGTGCCAGCAGTGAGGACAGCGGCTATGGCTACACCTTC. Protein sequence: CASSEDSGYGYTF.

The chain couples TRBV27 to TRBJ2-1; D is possibly TRBD2 (6 bases). The V gene's germline CDR1 is MNHEY and CDR2 SMNVEV (reference sequence). Trimming stripped 5 bases from V and 0 bases from J, with 11 bases between. The CDR3 spans 15 residues. CDR3: CASSTTRSSYNEQFF. The CDR3 nucleotides read TGTGCCAGCAGTACGACTAGGAGCTCCTACAATGAGCAGTTCTTC.

This rearrangement joins TRBV7-2 to TRBJ2-3; D is perhaps TRBD2 (6 bases). Per germline, CDR1 SGHTA and CDR2 FQGNSA. V was trimmed by 3 bases and J by 0 bases, leaving 22 bases between them. The CDR3 extends over 19 amino acids. This CDR3 reads CASSLPKPGLQTSTDTQYF. The CDR3 DNA reads as TGTGCCAGCAGCTTGCCAAAACCTGGACTACAAACTAGCACAGATACGCAGTATTTT.

CDR3: CAAGTADSYEQYF. In nucleotides, the CDR3 is TGTGCCGCCGGGACGGCCGACTCCTACGAGCAGTACTTC. This chain links TRBV10-3 with TRBJ2-7, with D possibly being TRBD1 or TRBD2 (5 bases each). In germline, CDR1 is ENHRY, CDR2 SYGVKD. This CDR3 is 13 amino acids long. V lost 11 bases and J 0 bases, leaving 14 bases between the germline ends.

This rearrangement joins TRBV7-2 to TRBJ2-2; D possibly corresponds to TRBD1 (7 bases). The CDR3 has 17 residues. V lost 5 bases to trimming and J lost 7 bases, with 23 bases between them. CDR1 is SGHTA and CDR2 is FQGNSA in the germline V gene. The CDR3, as DNA: TGTGCCAGCAGCCCCGGTGGAGGGGGCCCTCTAGGCGGGGAGCTGTTTTTT. Translation gives CASSPGGGGPLGGELFF.

This clone showed up just once. This chain joins TRBV21-1 and TRBJ1-1. TRBV21-1 is assigned pseudogene status. The CDR3 is 15 amino acids. CDR3 coding DNA: TGTGCCAGCAGCAAAGCGGAAGGCGCCTGTTCTGAAGCTTTCTTT. It is translated as CASSKAEGACSEAFF.

V gene TRBV29-1 combines with J gene TRBJ2-7; D tentatively reads TRBD1 or TRBD2 (5 bases each). CDR1 is SQVTM, CDR2 ANQGSEA, per germline. The V and J ends lost 3 bases and 5 bases respectively, with 17 bases between them. This CDR3 is 14 amino acids long. This CDR3 reads CSVEGPAGRNEQYF. The CDR3 DNA reads as TGCAGCGTTGAGGGGCCCGCAGGGAGAAACGAGCAGTACTTC.

The rearrangement links TRBV19 to TRBJ1-5, with D perhaps matching TRBD1 (5 bases). In germline, CDR1 is LNHDA, CDR2 SQIVND (reference sequence). The CDR3 consists of 15 residues. The V gene lost 6 bases and the J gene lost 5 bases, with 17 bases spanning the gap. CDR3 in DNA: TGTGCCAGTAGCACGGGCGCGGGGGAATATCAGCCCCAGCATTTT. Protein product: CASSTGAGEYQPQHF.

V usage is TRBV6-1 and J usage is TRBJ2-3, with TRBD2 as a possible D gene (7 bases). The CDR3 spans 16 residues. The V end lost 3 bases, the J end lost 0 bases, and 13 bases lay between the germline ends. CDR1 and CDR2 from the germline V gene are MNHNS and SASEGT. The chain's CDR3 is CASSDTGGPSTDTQYF. DNA for the CDR3: TGTGCCAGCAGTGACACGGGGGGCCCTAGCACAGATACGCAGTATTTT.

The chain combines TRBV7-2 with TRBJ1-4; tentatively, D is TRBD1 (5 bases). V was cut by 3 bases and J by 4 bases, with 9 bases left in between. The CDR3 has 14 residues. Germline CDR1 SGHTA, CDR2 FQGNSA. The CDR3 loop reads CASSFFGGNEKLFF. The CDR3 DNA sequence: TGTGCCAGCAGCTTTTTCGGGGGTAATGAAAAACTGTTTTTT.

On this clone itself: Germline and junction disagree at one end, which may indicate a read error. The V call is TRBV7-8, the J call TRBJ2-1, with 8 positions matching TRBD2. This CDR3 comprises 14 residues. The germline V gene has CDR1 SGHVS and CDR2 FQNEAQ. The CDR3 DNA is TGTGCCAGCAAGCGGGGGCCCTCCTACAATGAGCGGTTCTTC. As protein: CASKRGPSYNERFF.

The chain is built from TRBV7-9 and TRBJ2-2; D is possibly TRBD1 (5 bases). The CDR3 covers 14 residues. Trimming took off 1 base at V and 9 bases at J, with 12 bases between the two ends. Germline V lookup: CDR1 SEHNR, CDR2 FQNEAQ (reference sequence). The DNA for the CDR3 is TGTGCCAGCAGCTTAGGGGCAGGGCCCAGGGAGCTGTTTTTT. Its protein is CASSLGAGPRELFF.

V and J are TRBV5-1 and TRBJ1-1, with D possibly TRBD1 on 6 matching bases. Germline loops: CDR1 SGHRS, CDR2 YFSETQ. This CDR3 is built from 13 residues. Trimming left V 3 bases short and J 4 bases short, with 10 bases between. The CDR3 DNA sequence: TGCGCCAGCAGCTGGGAACAGGGCACTGAAGCTTTCTTT. Its translation: CASSWEQGTEAFF. Full variable domain (missing parts from reference TRBV5-1 and TRBJ1-1): KAGVTQTPRYLIKTRGQQVTLSCSPISGHRSVSWYQQTPGQGLQFLFEYFSETQRNKGNFPGRFSGRQFSNSRSEMNVSTLELGDSALYLCASSWEQGTEAFFGQGTRLTVV.

This chain uses TRBV7-2 with TRBJ1-1; tentatively, D is TRBD1 (6 bases). Germline loops: CDR1 SGHTA, CDR2 FQGNSA. CDR3 length: 15 residues. The V end lost 5 bases, the J end lost 0 bases, and 13 bases lay between the germline ends. The CDR3, as DNA: TGTGCCAGCAGCGGTTATGGACAGCTGAACACTGAAGCTTTCTTT. This sequence encodes CASSGYGQLNTEAFF.

The CDR3 sequence is CASSIDGPMNTEAFF. The CDR3 DNA reads as TGTGCCAGTAGTATAGACGGACCCATGAACACTGAAGCTTTCTTT. The J gene is TRBJ1-1, the V gene TRBV19, with no clear D. Germline V gives CDR1 LNHDA, CDR2 SQIVND (reference sequence). The germline V and J ends were trimmed by 0 bases and 0 bases, with 8 bases remaining between them. The CDR3 sequence is 15 residues long.